The entry below gives a single TCR beta chain sequence along with its context. Antigen specificity is unknown. The data derive from a study of vaccination and CD4 T cells after COVID-19. Regarding the study as a whole: Vaccine-specific clones in convalescent patients were spike mono-reactive in 304 of 307 cases.

Regarding treatment: roughly ten-day PBMC culture with coronavirus spike peptide pools or control peptides (ViraFEST assay). Cultured CD4+ T cells had their DNA profiled by the Oncomine TCR Beta short-read assay. One entry per CDR3 protein results from TCRdb running MiXCR on the PCR reads. This repertoire shows fewer than 15,000 distinct CDR3 sequences, approximately 44% found once; its top ten account for about 12%. Sequencing was performed on CD4+ T cells from blood, cultured in vitro. This receptor was obtained from a human donor who had recovered from COVID-19.

The DNA of the CDR3 is TGTGCCAGCAGCGCCCCCGGACGGTACGAGCAGTACTTC. Translating it yields CASSAPGRYEQYF. V gene TRBV2 combines with J gene TRBJ2-7, with D unclear. The CDR3 sequence is 13 residues long. CDR1 SNHLY and CDR2 FYNNEI come from the germline V gene. V lost 6 bases, J lost 4 bases, and 13 bases lay in between.